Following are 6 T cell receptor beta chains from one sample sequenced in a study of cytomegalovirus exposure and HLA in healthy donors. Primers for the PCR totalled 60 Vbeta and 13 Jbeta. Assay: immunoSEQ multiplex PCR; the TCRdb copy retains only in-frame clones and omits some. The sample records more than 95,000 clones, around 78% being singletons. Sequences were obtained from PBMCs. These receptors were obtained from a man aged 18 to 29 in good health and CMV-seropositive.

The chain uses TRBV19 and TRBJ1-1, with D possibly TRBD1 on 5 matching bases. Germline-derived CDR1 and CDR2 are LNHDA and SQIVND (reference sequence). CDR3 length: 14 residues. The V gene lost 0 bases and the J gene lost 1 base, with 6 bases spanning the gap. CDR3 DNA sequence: TGTGCCAGTAGTATAGACGGGGGGAACACTGAAGCTTTCTTT. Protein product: CASSIDGGNTEAFF.

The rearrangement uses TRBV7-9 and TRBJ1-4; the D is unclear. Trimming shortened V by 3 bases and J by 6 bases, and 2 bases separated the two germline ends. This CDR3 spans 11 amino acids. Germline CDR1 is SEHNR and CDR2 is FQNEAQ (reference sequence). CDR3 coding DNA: TGTGCCAGCAGCTTCGATGAAAAACTGTTTTTT. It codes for CASSFDEKLFF.

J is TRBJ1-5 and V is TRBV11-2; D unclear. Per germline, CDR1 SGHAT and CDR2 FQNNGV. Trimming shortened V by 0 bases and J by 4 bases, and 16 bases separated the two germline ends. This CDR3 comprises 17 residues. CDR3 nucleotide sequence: TGTGCCAGCAGCTTAGATCCTTTCCCCATTACAAATCAGCCCCAGCATTTT. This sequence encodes CASSLDPFPITNQPQHF.

The CDR3 spells CASSRGTSGYQETQYF. CDR3 coding DNA: TGTGCCAGCAGCCGCGGGACTAGCGGGTACCAAGAGACCCAGTACTTC. This chain joins TRBV11-3 and TRBJ2-5, with 12 bases matching TRBD2. Germline V gene data show CDR1 as SGHNT and CDR2 as YENEEA. This CDR3 is built from 16 residues. Trimming took 5 bases from V and 0 from J; bases not matched to a gene: 4.

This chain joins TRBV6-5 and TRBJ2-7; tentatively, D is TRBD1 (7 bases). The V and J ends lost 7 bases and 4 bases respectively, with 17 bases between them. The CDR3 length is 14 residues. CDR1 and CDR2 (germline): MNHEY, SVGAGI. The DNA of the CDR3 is TGTGCCAGCACCAAGGGGGCAGGGGGGTACGAGCAGTACTTC. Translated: CASTKGAGGYEQYF.

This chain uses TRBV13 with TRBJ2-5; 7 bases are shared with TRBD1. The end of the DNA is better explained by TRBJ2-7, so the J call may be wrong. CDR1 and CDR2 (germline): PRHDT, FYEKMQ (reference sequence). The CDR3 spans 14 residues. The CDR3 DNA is TGTGCCAGCAGCCCCCGGACAGGTACCTACGAGCAGTACTTC. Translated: CASSPRTGTYEQYF.